This record looks at one T cell receptor beta chain sequence and its context. How the authors handled the data: It was from reference gene primer amplification that nucleated cell counts were estimated. Profiled with immunoSEQ multiplex PCR; TCRdb holds only in-frame clones, not every one. V and J calls and clone size are those listed in that table; D and trimming were worked out from the DNA. The sample yields tens of thousands of clones, approximately 80% seen once. These data are taken from a study of blood T cell repertoires in COVID-19. At the level of the study: Sites across the United States, Italy and Spain contributed samples from acute and convalescent COVID-19.

The V end was cut by 4 bases, the J end by 2 bases, with 8 bases between. The CDR3 runs 12 residues. Germline lookup yields CDR1 SQVTM and CDR2 ANQGSEA. The TCR originated in a man over 45 with COVID-19, enrolled during active disease. The sample comprised peripheral blood. The chain uses TRBV29-1 and TRBJ1-1; the D gene is possibly TRBD1 (6 bases). The CDR3 DNA is TGCAGCGTTGGACAGGTTAACACTGAAGCTTTCTTT. Translated: CSVGQVNTEAFF.